This TCR beta chain derives from a study of immune evolution from preneoplasia to lung adenocarcinoma. Germline lookup yields CDR1 GTSNPN and CDR2 SVGIG (reference sequence). V was trimmed by 3 bases and J by 3 bases, leaving 11 bases between them. This CDR3 region has 13 residues. The assay was immunoSEQ multiplex PCR, and TCRdb's table has in-frame clones only and misses some. The data show roughly 9,900 clones, with approximately 90% seen just once and roughly 3% held by the top ten. Sequencing was done on a sample of FFPE invasive lung adenocarcinoma tissue. The V call is TRBV30, the J call TRBJ1-1; possible D gene TRBD1, 6 bases. The sequence was collected from a person between 65 and 80 years old with invasive lung adenocarcinoma. Some clones in this sample may be carry-over from other donors' samples. The CDR3 region has the DNA TGTGCCTGGAGGAGCCACAGGGACACTGAAGCTTTCTTT. Its translation: CAWRSHRDTEAFF. Looking up the rest from reference TRBV30 and TRBJ1-1 gives the full variable domain: SQTIHQWPATLVQPVGSPLSLECTVEGTSNPNLYWYRQAAGRGLQLLFYSVGIGQISSEVPQNLSASRPQDRQFILSSKKLLLSDSGFYLCAWRSHRDTEAFFGQGTRLTVV.